A selection of T cell receptor beta chains follows, all from one sample in a study of PD-L1 blockade in urothelial cancer. Assay used: immunoSEQ multiplex PCR; TCRdb lists only in-frame clones, some missing. In the table there are approximately 47,000 clones, 82% of which are singletons. Sequenced material: PBMCs, taken around atezolizumab (anti-PD-L1) treatment. The source of these receptors is a man aged 45-65 years with urothelial cancer. The conserved cysteine and the conserved F or W are not part of the CDR3 here. Each record gives: clone size, J gene, V gene, CDR3 protein. Not every row has a clone size; where given, it reads once, few, many or a size class.

size: once
J: TRBJ2-3
V: TRBV19
CDR3: ASSGRHTDTQY

size: -
J: TRBJ1-6
V: TRBV7-9
CDR3: ASSSRRSSYNSPLH

size: -
J: TRBJ2-2
V: TRBV19
CDR3: ASSADSTGELF

size: once
J: TRBJ1-5
V: TRBV15
CDR3: ATSRDPRGGQPQH

size: -
J: TRBJ2-1
V: TRBV6-1
CDR3: ASSGGLLRANEQF

size: -
J: TRBJ2-5
V: TRBV5-1
CDR3: ASSFGQGGETQY

size: few
J: TRBJ2-2
V: TRBV7-8
CDR3: ASSQQGTGELF

size: few
J: TRBJ2-7
V: TRBV14
CDR3: ASSQGSGRGSYEQY

size: -
J: TRBJ2-1
V: TRBV5-1
CDR3: ASSLVQGAYNEQF

size: -
J: TRBJ2-1
V: TRBV9
CDR3: ASSKGASGRGSSYNEQF

size: -
J: TRBJ1-1
V: TRBV6-4
CDR3: ASSVAQGTEAF

size: once
J: TRBJ1-2
V: TRBV9
CDR3: ASSVARGYGYT

size: few
J: TRBJ1-6
V: TRBV5-4
CDR3: ASSARGGNSPLH

size: -
J: TRBJ2-1
V: TRBV10-1
CDR3: ASSESMLRDEQF

size: -
J: TRBJ2-1
V: TRBV11-3
CDR3: ASSLEGPYNEQF

size: -
J: TRBJ2-2
V: TRBV7-3
CDR3: ASSPPWGAGGNAGELF

size: once
J: TRBJ1-1
V: TRBV6-1
CDR3: ASSELLIGRSTEAF

size: -
J: TRBJ2-3
V: TRBV7-8
CDR3: ASSSPLAGGGTTSTDTQY

size: once
J: TRBJ2-3
V: TRBV7-2
CDR3: ASSFTSGTDTQY

size: -
J: TRBJ1-3
V: TRBV5-8
CDR3: ATHRNSGNTIY

size: once
J: TRBJ1-6
V: TRBV11-2
CDR3: ASSLGLGARGSNSPLH

size: -
J: TRBJ2-3
V: TRBV18
CDR3: ASSPLGDTQY

size: -
J: TRBJ2-1
V: TRBV28
CDR3: ASRSPTGINEQF

size: -
J: TRBJ2-1
V: TRBV5-4
CDR3: ASSMGQGSYNEQF

size: -
J: TRBJ1-2
V: TRBV18
CDR3: ASSASARNYGYT

size: -
J: TRBJ2-3
V: TRBV7-9
CDR3: ASSLAARAAATQY

size: -
J: TRBJ2-5
V: TRBV10-1
CDR3: ASSESWAQETQY

size: -
J: TRBJ1-2
V: TRBV5-1
CDR3: ASSLSGQAYGYT

size: once
J: TRBJ2-7
V: TRBV7-2
CDR3: ASSPSTQRYEQY

size: -
J: TRBJ1-1
V: TRBV28
CDR3: ASSSPPGQLNTEAF

size: -
J: TRBJ1-5
V: TRBV10-3
CDR3: AISESGTGGNQPQH

size: -
J: TRBJ2-3
V: TRBV11-3
CDR3: ASSLAISGADTQY

size: -
J: TRBJ2-5
V: TRBV6-1
CDR3: ASSERQDLGETQY